This T cell receptor beta chain was found in a study of blood T cell repertoires in COVID-19. The overall study: Nucleic acid was either cDNA or gDNA, and it came from T cells, B-cell-depleted T cells, or PBMCs.

Which cohort a participant joined came from the clinical history participants gave. There are 15 residues in the CDR3. Germline V gives CDR1 SGHVS, CDR2 FQNEAQ. The ends were cut back, 3 bases at V and 7 bases at J, with 18 bases in the middle. Generated by immunoSEQ multiplex PCR, the TCRdb table keeps only in-frame clones and is missing some. The table includes under 300,000 clones, approximately 90% detected once. Sample: PBMCs or T cells enriched from blood (not recorded which). V is TRBV7-8 and J is TRBJ1-1, with a tentative D call TRBD1 (6 bases). This TCR was recovered from a woman in her twenties or thirties with acute COVID-19. CDR3 in DNA: TGTGCCAGCAGCTTCCCGGGGGGCGGGCCTAGTGAAGCTTTCTTT. It translates to CASSFPGGGPSEAFF.